This T cell receptor (beta chain) is from a study of blood T cell repertoires in COVID-19. Turning to the study itself: The analysed material was cDNA or gDNA that came from T cells, B-cell-depleted T cells, or PBMCs.

As processed by the authors: Cell counts per sample came from amplifying reference gene primers. Generated by immunoSEQ multiplex PCR, the TCRdb table keeps only in-frame clones and is missing some. V, J and clone size are taken as reported in that table, and D and trimming were inferred from the DNA itself. The sample holds 270,000 or so clones; 82% are singletons and the top ten take around 2.9%. The sequencing input was peripheral blood. The sequence came from a young woman with acute or convalescent COVID-19.

The CDR3 DNA reads as TGTGCCAGCAGCCAATGGACAGCCGGAAACACCATATATTTT. Translation gives CASSQWTAGNTIYF. The chain employs TRBV16 and TRBJ1-3, with TRBD1 as a possible D gene (6 bases). The CDR3 sequence is 14 residues long. The V gene's germline CDR1 is KGHSY and CDR2 FQNENV. With 1 base removed from V and 4 bases from J, the gap between germline ends came to 8 bases.